This T cell receptor beta chain was profiled in a study of OX40 agonist ivuxolimab in advanced cancers. Study-level information: Every 2 weeks, patients received ivuxolimab intravenously, dosed at 0.01 to 10 mg/kg.

With 0 bases clipped from V and 10 bases from J, the junction kept 10 bases outside the gene matches. The V gene's germline CDR1 is SGHRS and CDR2 YFSETQ. The CDR3 length is 15 residues. This table comes from immunoSEQ multiplex PCR, and its TCRdb copy is limited to in-frame clones, with some not included. The sample yields 100,000 to 150,000 clones, 93% seen once. Notes on the study in general: Expanded peripheral T cell antigen specificity was not determined. By week 6 at 0.1 to 3.0 mg/kg, blood CD4+ and CD8+ T cells had expanded clonally.

A note on this clone: Its antigen is unidentified.

The specimen was CD4+ or CD8+ T cells sorted from blood, collected in a trial of the OX40 agonist ivuxolimab. This TCR was recovered from an adult with an advanced solid tumor such as melanoma, head and neck, liver or kidney cancer. This rearrangement joins TRBV5-1 to TRBJ1-1; 9 bases match TRBD1. The CDR3 DNA sequence: TGCGCCAGCAGCTTGGTGGGGACAGGGTTTGTAGGAGCTTTCTTT. It encodes CASSLVGTGFVGAFF.